Below are 5 T cell receptor beta chains sequenced from a single sample in a study of beta chain features in type 1 diabetes. Points from the study as a whole: In every one of the four CD4+ subsets, TCRB CDR3s were moderately but significantly shorter in Type 1 diabetes patients.

What was sequenced were expressed TCRB transcripts, since all of the isolated RNA had been reverse transcribed. Here immunoSEQ multiplex PCR was the method, and the copy in TCRdb shows in-frame clones only, minus some. The table shows hundreds of thousands of clones, with over 11% occurring only once. No cognate antigen is known for these TCRs. Sequencing was performed on naive CD4+ T cells from blood. The receptors shown here come from a man younger than 35 with type 1 diabetes.

Of note for this clone: Additional DNA sequences in this sample encode the identical CDR3. V and J are TRBV7-2 and TRBJ2-5; no definite D call. V shed 5 bases and J shed 0 bases, with 4 bases lying between them. The V gene's germline CDR1 is SGHTA and CDR2 FQGNSA. The CDR3 extends over 12 amino acids. This CDR3 is CASSVYQETQYF. The CDR3 DNA is TGTGCCAGCAGCGTTTACCAAGAGACCCAGTACTTC.

Note on this clone: A much bigger clone sits one base away, suggesting this may be a read error. This chain joins TRBV11-3 and TRBJ2-7; D is undetermined. The V and J ends lost 4 bases and 0 bases respectively, with 1 base between them. This CDR3 is 11 amino acids long. Germline lookup yields CDR1 SGHNT and CDR2 YENEEA. This CDR3 is CASSSSYEQYF. Written as DNA, the CDR3 is TGTGCCAGCAGCTCCTCCTACGAGCAGTACTTC.

The rearrangement uses TRBV10-3 and TRBJ2-1; D is undetermined. V was shortened by 4 bases and J by 0 bases, with 13 bases between the two germline ends. The CDR3 has 16 amino acids. Germline V gene data show CDR1 as ENHRY and CDR2 as SYGVKD. DNA for the CDR3: TGTGCCATCAGTGCTCTCCCCGGAAGCTCCTACAATGAGCAGTTCTTC. Its translation: CAISALPGSSYNEQFF.

This clone was seen only a few times. The chain employs TRBV5-4 and TRBJ2-5, with 8 bases that match TRBD2. Germline CDR1 SGHNT, CDR2 YYREEE (reference sequence). Unmatched junction bases numbered 8, after V lost 0 bases and J lost 4 bases. The CDR3 length is 16 residues. Here the CDR3 DNA reads TGTGCCAGCAGCTTGGAGTTAGCGGGATCGGGAGAGACCCAGTACTTC. As protein: CASSLELAGSGETQYF.

This clone was counted a few times. This rearrangement joins TRBV20-1 to TRBJ1-1, with no clear D. Germline V lookup: CDR1 DFQATT, CDR2 SNEGSKA (reference sequence). The CDR3 consists of 10 residues. Trimming shortened V by 2 bases and J by 6 bases, and 4 bases separated the two germline ends. CDR3 sequence (DNA): TGCAGTGCTAGAAAAGCTGAAGCTTTCTTT. Its protein is CSARKAEAFF.